This T cell receptor beta chain stems from a study of blood T cell repertoires in COVID-19. This CDR3 is 15 amino acids long. CDR1 is SGHKS and CDR2 is YYEKEE in the germline V gene (reference sequence). Trimming removed 4 bases from V and 4 bases from J, with 17 bases in between. Per the study methods: Estimated nucleated cell counts came from reference gene primer amplification. The method was immunoSEQ multiplex PCR; TCRdb's version includes in-frame clones alone and lacks a portion of them. For V, J and clone size, that table is used; D and trimming come from the DNA. This table has around 99,000 clones, over 75% appearing once.

Sequencing input: peripheral blood. This TCR was recovered from a woman between 45 and 65 years old with acute or convalescent COVID-19. The V and J genes are TRBV5-5 and TRBJ1-2; D unclear. This chain's CDR3 is CASSRQSSSGYGYTF. DNA of the CDR3: TGTGCCAGCAGCCGTCAGAGTAGCTCCGGCTATGGCTACACCTTC.